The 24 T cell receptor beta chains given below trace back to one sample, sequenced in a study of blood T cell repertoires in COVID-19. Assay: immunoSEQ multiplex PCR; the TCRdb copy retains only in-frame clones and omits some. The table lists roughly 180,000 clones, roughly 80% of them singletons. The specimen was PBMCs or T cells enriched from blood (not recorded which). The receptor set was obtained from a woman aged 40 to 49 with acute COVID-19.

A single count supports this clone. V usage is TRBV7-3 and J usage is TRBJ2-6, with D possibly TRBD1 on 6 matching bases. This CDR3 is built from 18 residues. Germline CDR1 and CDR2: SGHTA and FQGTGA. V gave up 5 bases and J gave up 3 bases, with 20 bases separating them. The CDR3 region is CASSAGDTSLGGANVLTF. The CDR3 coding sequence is TGTGCCAGCAGCGCTGGGGACACCTCTCTTGGTGGGGCCAACGTCCTGACTTTC.

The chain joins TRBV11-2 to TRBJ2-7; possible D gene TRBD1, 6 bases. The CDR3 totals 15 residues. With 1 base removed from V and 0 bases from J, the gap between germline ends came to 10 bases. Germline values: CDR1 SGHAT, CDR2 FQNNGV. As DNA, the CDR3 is TGTGCCAGCAGCTTAGCGGCGGACAGCTCCTACGAGCAGTACTTC. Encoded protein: CASSLAADSSYEQYF.

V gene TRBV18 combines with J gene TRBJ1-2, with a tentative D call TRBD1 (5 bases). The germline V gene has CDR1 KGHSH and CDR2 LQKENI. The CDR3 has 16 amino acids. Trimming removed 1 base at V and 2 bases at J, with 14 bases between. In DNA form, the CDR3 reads TGTGCCAGCTCACCACTCGGGGGGGAGCCCAACTATGGCTACACCTTC. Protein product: CASSPLGGEPNYGYTF.

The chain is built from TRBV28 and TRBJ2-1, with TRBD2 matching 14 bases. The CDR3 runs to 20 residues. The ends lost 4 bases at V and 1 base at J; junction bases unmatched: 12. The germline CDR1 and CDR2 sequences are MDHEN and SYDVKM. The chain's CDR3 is CASSSHRGLAGERSYNEQFF. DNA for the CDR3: TGTGCCAGCAGTTCCCACAGGGGACTAGCGGGAGAACGATCCTACAATGAGCAGTTCTTC.

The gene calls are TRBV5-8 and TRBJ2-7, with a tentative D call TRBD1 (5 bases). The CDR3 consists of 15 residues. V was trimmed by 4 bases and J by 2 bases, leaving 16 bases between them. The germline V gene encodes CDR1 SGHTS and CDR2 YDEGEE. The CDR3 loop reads CASSTGGAQPYEQYV. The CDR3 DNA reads TGTGCCAGCAGCACTGGTGGGGCTCAACCCTACGAGCAGTACGTC.

The CDR3 sequence: CASSPGQGNWGYEQYV. CDR3 in DNA: TGTGCCAGCAGCCCCGGACAGGGGAACTGGGGCTACGAGCAGTACGTC. The rearrangement uses TRBV7-9 and TRBJ2-7, with 9 positions matching TRBD1. V gave up 5 bases and J gave up 3 bases; unmatched junction bases: 11. Germline loops: CDR1 SEHNR, CDR2 FQNEAQ (reference sequence). The CDR3 length is 16 residues.

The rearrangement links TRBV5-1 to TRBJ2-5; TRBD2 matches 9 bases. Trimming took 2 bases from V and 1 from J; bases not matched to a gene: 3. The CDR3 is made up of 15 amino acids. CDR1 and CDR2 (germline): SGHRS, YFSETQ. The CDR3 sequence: CASSFLAGLQETQYF. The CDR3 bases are TGCGCCAGCAGCTTCCTAGCGGGACTCCAAGAGACCCAGTACTTC.

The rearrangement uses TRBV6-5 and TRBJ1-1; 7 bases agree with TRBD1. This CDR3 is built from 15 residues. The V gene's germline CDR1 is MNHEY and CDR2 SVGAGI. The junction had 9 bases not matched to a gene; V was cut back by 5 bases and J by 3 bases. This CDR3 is CASSNYRGGDTEAFF. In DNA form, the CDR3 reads TGTGCCAGCAGTAACTACAGGGGTGGGGACACTGAAGCTTTCTTT.

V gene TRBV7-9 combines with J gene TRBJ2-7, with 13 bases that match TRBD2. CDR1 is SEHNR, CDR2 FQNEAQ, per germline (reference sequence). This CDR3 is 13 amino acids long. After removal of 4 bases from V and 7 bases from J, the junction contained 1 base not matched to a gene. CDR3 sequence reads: CASSSLAGGEQYV. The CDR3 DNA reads TGTGCCAGCAGCTCACTAGCGGGAGGGGAGCAGTACGTC.

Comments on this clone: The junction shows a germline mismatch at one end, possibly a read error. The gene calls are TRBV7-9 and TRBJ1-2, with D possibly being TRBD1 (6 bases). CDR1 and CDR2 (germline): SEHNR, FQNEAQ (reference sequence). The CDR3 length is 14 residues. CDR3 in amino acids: CASSLAGTLLGYTF. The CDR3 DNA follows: TGTGCCAGCAGCCTAGCCGGGACACTTTTGGGCTACACCTTC.

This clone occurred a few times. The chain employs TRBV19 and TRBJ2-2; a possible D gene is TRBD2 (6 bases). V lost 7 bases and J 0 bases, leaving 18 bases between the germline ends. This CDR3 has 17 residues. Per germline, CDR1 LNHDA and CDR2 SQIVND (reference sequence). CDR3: CASNQDYDFANTGELFF. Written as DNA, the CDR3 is TGTGCCAGTAATCAGGACTATGATTTCGCGAACACCGGGGAGCTGTTTTTT.

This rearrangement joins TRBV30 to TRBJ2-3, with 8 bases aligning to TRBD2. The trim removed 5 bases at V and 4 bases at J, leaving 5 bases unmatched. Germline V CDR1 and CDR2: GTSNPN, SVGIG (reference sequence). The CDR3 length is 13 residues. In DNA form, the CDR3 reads TGTGCCTGGGAGCGGGAGAGGCCAGATACGCAGTATTTT. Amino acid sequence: CAWERERPDTQYF. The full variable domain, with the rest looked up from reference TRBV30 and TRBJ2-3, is SQTIHQWPATLVQPVGSPLSLECTVEGTSNPNLYWYRQAAGRGLQLLFYSVGIGQISSEVPQNLSASRPQDRQFILSSKKLLLSDSGFYLCAWERERPDTQYFGPGTRLTVL.

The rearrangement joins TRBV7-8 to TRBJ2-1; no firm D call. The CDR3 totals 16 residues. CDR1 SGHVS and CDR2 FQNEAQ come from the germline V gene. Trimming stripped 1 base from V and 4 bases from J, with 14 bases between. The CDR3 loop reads CASSLDPVYRYNEQFF. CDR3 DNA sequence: TGTGCCAGCAGCTTAGACCCAGTTTACAGATACAATGAGCAGTTCTTC.

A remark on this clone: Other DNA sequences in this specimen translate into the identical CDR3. The CDR3 DNA reads TGTGCCAGCAGCGTATCCGGGGGACTTTACAATGAGCAGTTCTTC. Translating gives CASSVSGGLYNEQFF. The chain carries TRBV9 and TRBJ2-1; D is perhaps TRBD2 (6 bases). Germline values: CDR1 SGDLS, CDR2 YYNGEE. V lost 1 base to trimming and J lost 4 bases, with 12 bases between them. This CDR3 is 15 amino acids long.

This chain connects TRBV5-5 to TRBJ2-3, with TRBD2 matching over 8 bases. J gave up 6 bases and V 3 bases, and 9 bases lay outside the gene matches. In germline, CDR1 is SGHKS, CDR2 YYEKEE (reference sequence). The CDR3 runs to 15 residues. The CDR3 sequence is CASSSEAGESDTQYF. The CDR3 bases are TGTGCCAGCAGCTCGGAAGCGGGAGAGTCCGATACGCAGTATTTT. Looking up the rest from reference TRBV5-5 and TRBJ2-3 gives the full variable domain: DAGVTQSPTHLIKTRGQQVTLRCSPISGHKSVSWYQQVLGQGPQFIFQYYEKEERGRGNFPDRFSARQFPNYSSELNVNALLLGDSALYLCASSSEAGESDTQYFGPGTRLTVL.

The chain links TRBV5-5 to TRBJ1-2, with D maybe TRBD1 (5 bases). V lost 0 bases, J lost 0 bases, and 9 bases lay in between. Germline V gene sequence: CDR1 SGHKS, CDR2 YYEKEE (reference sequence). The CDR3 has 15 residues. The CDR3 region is CASSLGQYANYGYTF. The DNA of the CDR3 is TGTGCCAGCAGCTTGGGACAGTACGCTAACTATGGCTACACCTTC.

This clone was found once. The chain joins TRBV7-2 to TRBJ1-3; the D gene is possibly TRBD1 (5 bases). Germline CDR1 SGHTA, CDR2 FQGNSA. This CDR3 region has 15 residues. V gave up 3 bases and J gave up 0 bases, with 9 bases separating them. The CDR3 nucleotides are TGTGCCAGCAGCTTGGGGCCGAGCTCTGGAAACACCATATATTTT. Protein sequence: CASSLGPSSGNTIYF.

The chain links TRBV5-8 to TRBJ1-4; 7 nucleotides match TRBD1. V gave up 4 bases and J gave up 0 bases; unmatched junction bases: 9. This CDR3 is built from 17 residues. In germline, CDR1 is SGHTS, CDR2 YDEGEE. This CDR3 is CASSPGQTPATNEKLFF. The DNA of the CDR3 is TGTGCCAGCAGCCCGGGACAGACCCCTGCAACTAATGAAAAACTGTTTTTT.

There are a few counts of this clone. The CDR3 coding sequence is TGTGCCAGCAGCTTAGAGGGGGCGGGAGGCTACACCTTC. Its translation is CASSLEGAGGYTF. This chain links TRBV7-9 with TRBJ1-2, with 7 bases identical to TRBD1. The germline V gene has CDR1 SEHNR and CDR2 FQNEAQ (reference sequence). Unmatched junction bases numbered 4, after V lost 1 base and J lost 8 bases. The CDR3 loop spans 13 amino acids.

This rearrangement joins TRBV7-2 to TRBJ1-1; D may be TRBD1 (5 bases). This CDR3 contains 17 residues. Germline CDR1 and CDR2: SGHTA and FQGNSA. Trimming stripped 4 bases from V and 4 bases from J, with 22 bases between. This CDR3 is CASSSPSGGGLRTEAFF. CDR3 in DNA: TGTGCCAGCAGCTCCCCGTCCGGTGGGGGGTTGCGCACTGAAGCTTTCTTT.

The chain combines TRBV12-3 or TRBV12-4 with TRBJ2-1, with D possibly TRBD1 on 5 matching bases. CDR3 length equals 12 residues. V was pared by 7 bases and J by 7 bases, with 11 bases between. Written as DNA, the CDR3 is TGTGCCAGCAATATTTACAGGAATGAGCAGTTCTTC. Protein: CASNIYRNEQFF.

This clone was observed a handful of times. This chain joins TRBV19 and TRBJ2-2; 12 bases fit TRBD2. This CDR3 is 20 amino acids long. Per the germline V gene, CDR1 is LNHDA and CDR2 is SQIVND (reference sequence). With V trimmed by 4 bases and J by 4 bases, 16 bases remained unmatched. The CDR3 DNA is TGTGCCAGTAGTAAGGTTATATCTCCTAGCGGGAGGGCCGGCACCGGGGAGCTGTTTTTT. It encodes CASSKVISPSGRAGTGELFF.

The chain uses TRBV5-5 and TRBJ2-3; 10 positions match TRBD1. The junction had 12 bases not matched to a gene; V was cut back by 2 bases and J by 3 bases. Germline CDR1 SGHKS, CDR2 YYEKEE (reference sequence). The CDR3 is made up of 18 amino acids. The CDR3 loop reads CASSFRQTGGGGTDTQYF. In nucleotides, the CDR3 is TGTGCCAGCAGCTTTCGACAGACAGGGGGCGGGGGAACAGATACGCAGTATTTT.

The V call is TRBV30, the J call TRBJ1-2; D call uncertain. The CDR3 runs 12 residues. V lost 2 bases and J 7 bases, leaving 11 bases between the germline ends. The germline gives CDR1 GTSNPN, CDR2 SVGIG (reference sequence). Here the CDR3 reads CAWSPSDTGYTF. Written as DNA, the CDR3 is TGTGCCTGGAGTCCTTCCGACACTGGCTACACCTTC.